This T cell receptor (beta chain) comes out of a study of response to subunit inactivated influenza vaccine. The study's findings and limits: That few new T cells are recruited by each seasonal influenza vaccination was the authors' suggestion.

TCRdb redid the calling of the RT-PCR reads with MiXCR, one entry per CDR3 protein. The sample contains 550,000 to 800,000 distinct CDR3 sequences, around a sixth of which appear only once. This clonotype was seen more than once but under ten times. Its antigen is unknown. V was trimmed by 1 base and J by 3 bases, leaving 13 bases between them. CDR1 and CDR2 from the germline V gene are LGHNA and YNFKEQ. CDR3 length equals 15 residues. The material sequenced was PBMCs from blood, taken roughly 12 days after vaccination. The origin of this receptor is a man aged 50-60 years who received an inactivated influenza vaccine. The genes are TRBV4-2 and TRBJ2-7; no definite D call. Here the CDR3 reads CASSQGPEGIYEQYF. CDR3 in DNA: TGTGCCAGCAGCCAAGGGCCAGAAGGGATCTACGAGCAGTACTTC.